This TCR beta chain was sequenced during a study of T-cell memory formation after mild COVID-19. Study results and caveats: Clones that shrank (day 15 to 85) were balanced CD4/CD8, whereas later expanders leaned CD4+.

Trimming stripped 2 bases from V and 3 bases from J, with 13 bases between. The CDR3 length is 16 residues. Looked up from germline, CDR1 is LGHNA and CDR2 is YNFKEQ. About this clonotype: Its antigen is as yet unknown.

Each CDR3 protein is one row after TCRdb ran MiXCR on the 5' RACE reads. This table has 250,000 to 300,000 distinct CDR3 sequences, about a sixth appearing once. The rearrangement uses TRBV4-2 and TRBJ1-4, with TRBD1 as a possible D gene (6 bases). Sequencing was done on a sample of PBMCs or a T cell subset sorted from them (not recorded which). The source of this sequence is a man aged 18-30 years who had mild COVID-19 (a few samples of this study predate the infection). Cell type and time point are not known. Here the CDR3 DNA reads TGTGCCAGCAGCCAATCGGACAGTCATCCTAATGAAAAACTGTTTTTT. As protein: CASSQSDSHPNEKLFF.